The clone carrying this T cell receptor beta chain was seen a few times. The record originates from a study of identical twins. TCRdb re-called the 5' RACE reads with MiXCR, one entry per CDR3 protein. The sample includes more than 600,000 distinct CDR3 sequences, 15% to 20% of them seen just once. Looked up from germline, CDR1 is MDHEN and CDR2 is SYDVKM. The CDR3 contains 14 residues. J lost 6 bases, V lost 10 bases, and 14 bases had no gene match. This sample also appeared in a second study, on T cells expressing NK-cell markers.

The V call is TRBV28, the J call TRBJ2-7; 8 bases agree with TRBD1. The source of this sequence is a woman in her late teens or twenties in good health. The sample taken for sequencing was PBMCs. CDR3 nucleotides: TGTGCCACCCGTGGACAGGGAGCAGGCAGCGAGCAGTACTTC. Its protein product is CATRGQGAGSEQYF.